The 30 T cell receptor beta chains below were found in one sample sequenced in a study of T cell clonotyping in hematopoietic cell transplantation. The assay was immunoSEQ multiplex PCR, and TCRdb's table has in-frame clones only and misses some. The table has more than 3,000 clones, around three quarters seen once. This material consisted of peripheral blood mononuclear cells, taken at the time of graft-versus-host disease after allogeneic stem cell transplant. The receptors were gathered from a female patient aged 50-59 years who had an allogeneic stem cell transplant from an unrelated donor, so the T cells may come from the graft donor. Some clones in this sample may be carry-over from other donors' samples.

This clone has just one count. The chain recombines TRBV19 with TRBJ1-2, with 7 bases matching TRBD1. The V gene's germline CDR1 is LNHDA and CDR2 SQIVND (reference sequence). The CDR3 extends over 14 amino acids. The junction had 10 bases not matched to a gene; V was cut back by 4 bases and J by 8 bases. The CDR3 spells CASSTQDRVRGYTF. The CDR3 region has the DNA TGTGCCAGTAGTACCCAAGACAGGGTTCGAGGCTACACCTTC.

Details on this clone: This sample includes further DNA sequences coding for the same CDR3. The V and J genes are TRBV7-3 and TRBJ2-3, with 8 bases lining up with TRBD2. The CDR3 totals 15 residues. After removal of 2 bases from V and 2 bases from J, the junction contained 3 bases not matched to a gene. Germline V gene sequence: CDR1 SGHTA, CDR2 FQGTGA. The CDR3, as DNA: TGTGCCAGCAGCTTACGGGGGGGGGCCACAGATACGCAGTATTTT. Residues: CASSLRGGATDTQYF.

DNA of the CDR3: TGTGCCAGCAGTGTCAACAGTGATTACAGGGGCTACACCTTC. It is translated as CASSVNSDYRGYTF. This chain joins TRBV6-1 and TRBJ1-2; TRBD1 is a possible D gene (5 bases). CDR1 is MNHNS and CDR2 is SASEGT in the germline V gene. Trimming cost V 4 bases and J 8 bases, with 17 bases left between them. The CDR3 is 14 amino acids.

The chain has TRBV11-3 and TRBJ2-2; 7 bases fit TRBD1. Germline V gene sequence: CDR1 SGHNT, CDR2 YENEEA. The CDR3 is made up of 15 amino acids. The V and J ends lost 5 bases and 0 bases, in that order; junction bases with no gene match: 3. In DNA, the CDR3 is TGTGCCAGCAGCGAGGGACAGCCGAACACCGGGGAGCTGTTTTTT. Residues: CASSEGQPNTGELFF. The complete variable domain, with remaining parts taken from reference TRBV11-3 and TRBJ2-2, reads EAGVVQSPRYKIIEKKQPVAFWCNPISGHNTLYWYLQNLGQGPELLIRYENEEAVDDSQLPKDRFSAERLKGVDSTLKIQPAELGDSAVYLCASSEGQPNTGELFFGEGSRLTVL.

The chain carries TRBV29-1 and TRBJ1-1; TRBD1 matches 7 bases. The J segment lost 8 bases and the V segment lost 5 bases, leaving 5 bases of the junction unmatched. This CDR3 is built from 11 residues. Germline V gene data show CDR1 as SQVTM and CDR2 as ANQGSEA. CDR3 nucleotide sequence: TGCAGCGTTCACAGGGGATCGGAAGCTTTCTTT. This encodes CSVHRGSEAFF.

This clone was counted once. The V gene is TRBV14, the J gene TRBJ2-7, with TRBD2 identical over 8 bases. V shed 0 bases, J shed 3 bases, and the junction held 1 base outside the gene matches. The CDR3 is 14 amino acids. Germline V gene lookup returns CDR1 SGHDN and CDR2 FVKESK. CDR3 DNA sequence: TGTGCCAGCAGCCAAGAGGCGGGGGGCTACGAGCAGTACTTC. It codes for CASSQEAGGYEQYF.

CDR3 in amino acids: CASSLGFTSSYNEQFF. The CDR3 DNA is TGCGCCAGCAGCTTGGGGTTCACATCCTCCTACAATGAGCAGTTCTTC. The chain has TRBV5-1 and TRBJ2-1; D gene uncertain. Germline V gene lookup returns CDR1 SGHRS and CDR2 YFSETQ. The CDR3 has 16 amino acids. V was shortened by 0 bases and J by 0 bases, with 10 bases between the two germline ends.

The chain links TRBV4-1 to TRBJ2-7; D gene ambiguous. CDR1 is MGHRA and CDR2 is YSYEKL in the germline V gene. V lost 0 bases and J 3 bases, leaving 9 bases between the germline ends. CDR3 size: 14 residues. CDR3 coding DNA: TGCGCCAGCAGCCAAGATGAAGTGAACTACGAGCAGTACTTC. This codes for CASSQDEVNYEQYF.

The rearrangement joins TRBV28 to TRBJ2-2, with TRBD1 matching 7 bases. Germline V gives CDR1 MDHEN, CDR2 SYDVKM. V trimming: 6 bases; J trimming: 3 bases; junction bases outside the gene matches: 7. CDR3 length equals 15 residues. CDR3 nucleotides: TGTGCCAGCAGGATCGGGCAGGGGGACACCGGGGAGCTGTTTTTT. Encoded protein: CASRIGQGDTGELFF.

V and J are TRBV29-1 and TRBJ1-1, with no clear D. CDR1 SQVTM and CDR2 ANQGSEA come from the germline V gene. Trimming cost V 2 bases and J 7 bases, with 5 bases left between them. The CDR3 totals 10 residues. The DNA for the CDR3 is TGCAGCGTTGAACCTTTTGAAGCTTTCTTT. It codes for CSVEPFEAFF.

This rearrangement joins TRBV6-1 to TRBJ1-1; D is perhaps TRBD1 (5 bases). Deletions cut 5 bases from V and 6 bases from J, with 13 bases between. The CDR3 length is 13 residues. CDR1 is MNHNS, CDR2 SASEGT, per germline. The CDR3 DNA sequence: TGTGCCAGCAGTCGGGGGTGGTCACCTGAAGCTTTCTTT. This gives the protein CASSRGWSPEAFF.

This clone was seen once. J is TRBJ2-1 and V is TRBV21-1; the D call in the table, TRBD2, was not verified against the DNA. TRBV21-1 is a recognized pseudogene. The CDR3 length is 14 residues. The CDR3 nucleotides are TGTGCCAGCAGCAAAGGAGAGGAGGGTCACGAGCAGTTCTTC. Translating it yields CASSKGEEGHEQFF.

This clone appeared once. CDR3 nucleotides: TGCGCCAGCAGCCAAGATCCCGGGGCCCCCCGCACAGATACGCAGTATTTT. It encodes CASSQDPGAPRTDTQYF. The chain combines TRBV4-1 with TRBJ2-3; D may correspond to TRBD1 or TRBD2 (5 bases each). CDR1 and CDR2 from the germline V gene are MGHRA and YSYEKL. The CDR3 loop spans 17 amino acids. Trimming shortened V by 0 bases and J by 1 base, and 14 bases separated the two germline ends.

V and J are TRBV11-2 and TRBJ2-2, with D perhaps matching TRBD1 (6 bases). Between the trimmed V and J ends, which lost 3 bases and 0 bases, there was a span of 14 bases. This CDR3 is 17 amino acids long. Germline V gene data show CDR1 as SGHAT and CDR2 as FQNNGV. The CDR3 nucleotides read TGTGCCAGCAGCTTTCCCTCGGGACACCCGAACACCGGGGAGCTGTTTTTT. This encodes CASSFPSGHPNTGELFF. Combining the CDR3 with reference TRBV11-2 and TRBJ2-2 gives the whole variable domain EAGVAQSPRYKIIEKRQSVAFWCNPISGHATLYWYQQILGQGPKLLIQFQNNGVVDDSQLPKDRFSAERLKGVDSTLKIQPAKLEDSAVYLCASSFPSGHPNTGELFFGEGSRLTVL.

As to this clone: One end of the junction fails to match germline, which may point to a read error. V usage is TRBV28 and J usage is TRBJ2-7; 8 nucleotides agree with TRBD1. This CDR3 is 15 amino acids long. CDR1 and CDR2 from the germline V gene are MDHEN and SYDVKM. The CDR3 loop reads CASSQMTLGQALTPF. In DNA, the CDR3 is TGTGCCAGCAGTCAGATGACCCTGGGACAGGCCTTGACTCCATTC.

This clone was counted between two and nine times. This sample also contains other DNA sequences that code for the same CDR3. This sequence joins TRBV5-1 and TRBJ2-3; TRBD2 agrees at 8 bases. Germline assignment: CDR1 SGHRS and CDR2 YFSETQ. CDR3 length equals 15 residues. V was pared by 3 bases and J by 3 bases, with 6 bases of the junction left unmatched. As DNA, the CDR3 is TGCGCCAGCAGCTGGGAAGCGGGGGATACAGATACGCAGTATTTT. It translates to CASSWEAGDTDTQYF.

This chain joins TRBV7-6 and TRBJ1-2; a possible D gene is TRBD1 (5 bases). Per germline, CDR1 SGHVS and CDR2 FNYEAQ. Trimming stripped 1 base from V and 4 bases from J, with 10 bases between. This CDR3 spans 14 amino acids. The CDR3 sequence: CASSLDGGTYGYTF. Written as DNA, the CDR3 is TGTGCCAGCAGCTTAGATGGGGGAACCTATGGCTACACCTTC. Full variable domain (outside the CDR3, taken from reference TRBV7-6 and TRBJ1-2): GAGVSQSPRYKVTKRGQDVALRCDPISGHVSLYWYRQALGQGPEFLTYFNYEAQQDKSGLPNDRFSAERPEGSISTLTIQRTEQRDSAMYRCASSLDGGTYGYTFGSGTRLTVV.

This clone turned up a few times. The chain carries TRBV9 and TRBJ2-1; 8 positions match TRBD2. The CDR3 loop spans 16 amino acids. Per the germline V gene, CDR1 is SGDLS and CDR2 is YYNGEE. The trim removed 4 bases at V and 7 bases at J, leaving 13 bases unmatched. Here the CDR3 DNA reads TGTGCCAGCAGCACTCGGACTAGCAGGGACCGGAATGAGCAGTTCTTC. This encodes CASSTRTSRDRNEQFF. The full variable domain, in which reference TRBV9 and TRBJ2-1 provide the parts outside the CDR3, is DSGVTQTPKHLITATGQRVTLRCSPRSGDLSVYWYQQSLDQGLQFLIQYYNGEERAKGNILERFSAQQFPDLHSELNLSSLELGDSALYFCASSTRTSRDRNEQFFGPGTRLTVL.

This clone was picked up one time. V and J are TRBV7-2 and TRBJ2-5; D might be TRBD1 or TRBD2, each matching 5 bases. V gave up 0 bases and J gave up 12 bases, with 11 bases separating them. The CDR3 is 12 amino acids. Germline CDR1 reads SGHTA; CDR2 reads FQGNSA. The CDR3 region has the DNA TGTGCCAGCAGCTTAGCGTGGGGGACGGAGTACTTC. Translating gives CASSLAWGTEYF.

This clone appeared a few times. CDR3 sequence: CASSILGGAYNEQFF. As DNA, the CDR3 is TGTGCCAGTAGTATCCTCGGGGGGGCATACAATGAGCAGTTCTTC. The chain couples TRBV19 to TRBJ2-1; 8 positions match TRBD2. V dropped 3 bases and J dropped 4; count of bases not matched to a gene: 5. There are 15 residues in the CDR3. Germline V gene data show CDR1 as LNHDA and CDR2 as SQIVND (reference sequence).

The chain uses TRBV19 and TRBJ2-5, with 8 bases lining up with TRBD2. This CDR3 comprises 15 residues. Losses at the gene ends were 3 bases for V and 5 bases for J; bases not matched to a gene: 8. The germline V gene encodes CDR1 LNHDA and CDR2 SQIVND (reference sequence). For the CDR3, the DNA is TGTGCCAGTAGTATTCTACCTAGCGGGTTGGAGACCCAGTACTTC. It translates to CASSILPSGLETQYF.

CDR3 in amino acids: CASSPEMVEQYF. The CDR3 DNA sequence: TGTGCCAGCTCACCCGAAATGGTCGAGCAGTACTTC. The chain uses TRBV18 and TRBJ2-7; no clear D. Germline CDR1 reads KGHSH; CDR2 reads LQKENI. V lost 3 bases and J lost 6, with 9 bases in between. The CDR3 length is 12 residues. Together with reference TRBV18 and TRBJ2-7, the CDR3 gives the full variable domain: NAGVMQNPRHLVRRRGQEARLRCSPMKGHSHVYWYRQLPEEGLKFMVYLQKENIIDESGMPKERFSAEFPKEGPSILRIQQVVRGDSAAYFCASSPEMVEQYFGPGTRLTVT.

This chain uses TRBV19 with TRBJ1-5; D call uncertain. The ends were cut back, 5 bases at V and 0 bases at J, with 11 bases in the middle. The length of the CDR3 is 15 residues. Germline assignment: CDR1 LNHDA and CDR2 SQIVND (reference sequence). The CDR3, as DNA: TGTGCCAGTAGTGACACCCCCTATAGCAATCAGCCCCAGCATTTT. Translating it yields CASSDTPYSNQPQHF. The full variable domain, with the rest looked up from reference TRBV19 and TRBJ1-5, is DGGITQSPKYLFRKEGQNVTLSCEQNLNHDAMYWYRQDPGQGLRLIYYSQIVNDFQKGDIAEGYSVSREKKESFPLTVTSAQKNPTAFYLCASSDTPYSNQPQHFGDGTRLSIL.

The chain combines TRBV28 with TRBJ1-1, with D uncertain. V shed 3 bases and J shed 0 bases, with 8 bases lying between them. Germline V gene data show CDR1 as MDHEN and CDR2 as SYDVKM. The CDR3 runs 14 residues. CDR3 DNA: TGTGCCAGCAGTTTGGTCTGGGTGAACACTGAAGCTTTCTTT. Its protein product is CASSLVWVNTEAFF. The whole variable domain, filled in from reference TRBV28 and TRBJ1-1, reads DVKVTQSSRYLVKRTGEKVFLECVQDMDHENMFWYRQDPGLGLRLIYFSYDVKMKEKGDIPEGYSVSREKKERFSLILESASTNQTSMYLCASSLVWVNTEAFFGQGTRLTVV.

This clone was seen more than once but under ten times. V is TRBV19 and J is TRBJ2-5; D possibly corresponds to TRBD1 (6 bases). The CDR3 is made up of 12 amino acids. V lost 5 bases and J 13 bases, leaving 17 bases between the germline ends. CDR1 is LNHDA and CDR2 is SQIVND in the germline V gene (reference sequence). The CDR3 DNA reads TGTGCCAGTAGTCCGGGACATTCTATTCCGTACTTC. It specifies CASSPGHSIPYF.

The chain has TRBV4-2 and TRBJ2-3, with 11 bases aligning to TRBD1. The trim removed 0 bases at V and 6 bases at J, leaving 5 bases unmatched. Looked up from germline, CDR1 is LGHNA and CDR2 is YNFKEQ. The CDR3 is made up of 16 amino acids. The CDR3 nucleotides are TGTGCCAGCAGCCAAGATGTGGGGACAGGGGGGGATACGCAGTATTTT. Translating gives CASSQDVGTGGDTQYF.

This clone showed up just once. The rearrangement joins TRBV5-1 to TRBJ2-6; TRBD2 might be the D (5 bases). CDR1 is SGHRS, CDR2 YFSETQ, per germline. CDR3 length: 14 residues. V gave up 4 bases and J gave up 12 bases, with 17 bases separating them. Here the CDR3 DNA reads TGCGCCAGCAGCCCGGAAGGGAGCTCCGGCGTCCTGACTTTC. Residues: CASSPEGSSGVLTF.

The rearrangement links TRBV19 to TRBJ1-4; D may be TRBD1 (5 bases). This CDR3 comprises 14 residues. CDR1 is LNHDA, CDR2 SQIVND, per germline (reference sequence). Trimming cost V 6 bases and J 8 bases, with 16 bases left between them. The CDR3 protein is CASRPVGVGEKLFF. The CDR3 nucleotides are TGTGCCAGTAGGCCCGTGGGGGTCGGGGAAAAACTGTTTTTT.

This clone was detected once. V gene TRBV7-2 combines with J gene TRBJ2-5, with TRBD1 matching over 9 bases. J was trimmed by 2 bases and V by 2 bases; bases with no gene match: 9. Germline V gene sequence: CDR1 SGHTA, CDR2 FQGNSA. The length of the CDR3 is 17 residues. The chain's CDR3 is CASSLWPGTGRQETQYF. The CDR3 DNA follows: TGTGCCAGCAGCTTATGGCCAGGGACAGGGAGGCAAGAGACCCAGTACTTC. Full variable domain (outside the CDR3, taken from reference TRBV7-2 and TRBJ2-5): GAGVSQSPSNKVTEKGKDVELRCDPISGHTALYWYRQSLGQGLEFLIYFQGNSAPDKSGLPSDRFSAERTGGSVSTLTIQRTQQEDSAVYLCASSLWPGTGRQETQYFGPGTRLLVL.

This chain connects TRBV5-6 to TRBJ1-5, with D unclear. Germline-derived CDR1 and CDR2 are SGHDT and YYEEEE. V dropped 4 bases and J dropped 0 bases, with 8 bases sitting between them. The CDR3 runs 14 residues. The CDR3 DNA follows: TGTGCCAGCAGCGGGCAGAATAGCAATCAGCCCCAGCATTTT. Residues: CASSGQNSNQPQHF.